These 4 T cell receptor beta chains originate from one sample sequenced in a study of T cells after yellow fever vaccination. TCRdb independently ran MiXCR on the 5' RACE reads; one entry per CDR3 protein. The data contain about 340,000 distinct CDR3 sequences, about 12% of them singletons. The source was CD4+ T cells sorted from PBMCs, collected 15 days after the yellow fever booster vaccination. Receptors were obtained from a man aged 18 to 30 who received the YFV17D yellow fever vaccine.

The CDR3 sequence is CASSSGQGSSGANVLTF. The CDR3 DNA follows: TGTGCCAGCAGTTCGGGACAGGGATCGTCTGGGGCCAACGTCCTGACTTTC. V gene TRBV12-3 or TRBV12-4 combines with J gene TRBJ2-6; TRBD1 aligns across 9 bases. The CDR3 runs 17 residues. J lost 1 base, V lost 4 bases, and 5 bases had no gene match.

This clonotype was recorded many times. The chain employs TRBV27 and TRBJ2-2, with a weak D call TRBD1 (5 bases). The V end was cut by 1 base, the J end by 6 bases, with 6 bases between. The V gene's germline CDR1 is MNHEY and CDR2 SMNVEV (reference sequence). This CDR3 region has 13 residues. Here the CDR3 DNA reads TGTGCCAGCAGTTTATTAGGGGCCGGGGAGCTGTTTTTT. It is translated as CASSLLGAGELFF.

This clonotype was counted a few times. J is TRBJ2-6 and V is TRBV20-1; D might be TRBD2 (6 bases). From germline, CDR1 is DFQATT and CDR2 SNEGSKA (reference sequence). The length of the CDR3 is 14 residues. Trimming stripped 5 bases from V and 1 base from J, with 9 bases between. CDR3 nucleotide sequence: TGCAGTGCTGGGGACTGGTCTGGGGCCAACGTCCTGACTTTC. It specifies CSAGDWSGANVLTF.

This clonotype has only a few counts. The chain uses TRBV10-3 and TRBJ1-6; D gene unclear. The CDR3 loop spans 12 amino acids. Trimming stripped 3 bases from V and 7 bases from J, with 4 bases between. Looked up from germline, CDR1 is ENHRY and CDR2 is SYGVKD. CDR3 sequence: CAISDGNSPLHF. In DNA form, the CDR3 reads TGTGCCATCAGTGATGGGAATTCACCCCTCCACTTT.